This T cell receptor (beta chain) is from a study of CD8 T cells in Susac syndrome. Study-wide results and limits: The authors acknowledged that their TCR sequencing and HLA analysis involved a relatively small number of individuals.

Control patients had untreated stable or active relapsing-remitting multiple sclerosis by revised McDonald criteria. In contrast to the negatively isolated CD8+ and CD4+ T cells, TEMRA cells were FACS-enriched. On this clonotype: Its matching antigen is unknown.

cDNA came from roughly 0.5 to 1 ug RNA primed by random hexamers. A multiplex approach, immunoSEQ multiplex PCR, amplified TCR beta CDR3 across 54 Vbeta and 13 Jbeta. One entry per CDR3 protein, called by TCRdb with MiXCR from the immunoSEQ multiplex PCR reads. There are 170,000 or so distinct CDR3 sequences in the sample; approximately 93% occur only once, and under 0.095% lies in the top ten. The CDR3 is 11 residues long. Germline V gene data show CDR1 as LGHDT and CDR2 as YNNKEL (reference sequence). Trimming pared 5 bases from V and 7 bases from J, leaving 9 bases between. The chain combines TRBV3-1 with TRBJ2-7; no clear D. The receptor was derived from a human donor with multiple sclerosis. Specimen: CD4+ T cells from PBMCs. The CDR3 sequence: CASSAMGEQYF. The CDR3 DNA follows: TGTGCCAGCAGCGCTATGGGAGAGCAGTACTTC.